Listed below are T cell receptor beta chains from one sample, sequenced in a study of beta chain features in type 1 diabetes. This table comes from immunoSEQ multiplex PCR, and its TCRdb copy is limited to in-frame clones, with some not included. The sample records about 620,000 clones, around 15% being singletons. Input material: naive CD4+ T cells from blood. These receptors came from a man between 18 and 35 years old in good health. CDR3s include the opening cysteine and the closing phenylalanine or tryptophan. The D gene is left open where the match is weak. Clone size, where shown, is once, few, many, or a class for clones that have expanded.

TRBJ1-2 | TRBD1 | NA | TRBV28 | TGTGCCAGCAGCCGACTCGGGACAGAACTCTATGGCTACACCTTC | CASSRLGTELYGYTF
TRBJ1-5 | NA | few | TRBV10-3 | TGTGCCATCAGTGACCCGGGCAATGGCAATCAGCCCCAGCATTTT | CAISDPGNGNQPQHF
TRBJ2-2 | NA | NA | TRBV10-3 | TGTGCCATCAGTGAGGTCGGGGAGCTGTTTTTT | CAISEVGELFF
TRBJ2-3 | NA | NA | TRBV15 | TGTGCCACCGAAAACGGAGGGCGCACAGATACGCAGTATTTT | CATENGGRTDTQYF
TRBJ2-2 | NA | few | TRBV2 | TGTGCCCCAGCTCAGGCCGACACCGGGGAGCTGTTTTTT | CAPAQADTGELFF
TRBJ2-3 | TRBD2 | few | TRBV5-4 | TGTGCCAGCAGCTTGGCTCATAGCGGGAAACACACAGATACGCAGTATTTT | CASSLAHSGKHTDTQYF
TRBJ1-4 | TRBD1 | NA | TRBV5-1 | TGCGCCAGCAGCTTGGGGGACAGCTCGAATGAAAAACTGTTTTTT | CASSLGDSSNEKLFF
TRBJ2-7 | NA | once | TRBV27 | TGTGCCAGCACCTCGGGCATAAGCCCCTACGAGCAGTACTTC | CASTSGISPYEQYF
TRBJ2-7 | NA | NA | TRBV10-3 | TGTGCCATCGGGGGGTCAGACTACGAGCAGTACTTC | CAIGGSDYEQYF
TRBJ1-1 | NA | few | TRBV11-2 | TGTGCCAGCAGCCAGGCCACCTGGGGACTGGAAGCTTTCTTT | CASSQATWGLEAFF
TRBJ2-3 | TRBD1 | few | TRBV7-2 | TGTGCCAGCAGCCTTACAGGGGTTGCGCAGTATTTT | CASSLTGVAQYF
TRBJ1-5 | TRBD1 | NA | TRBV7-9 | TGTGCCAGCAGCTTAGTTTCGGGACAGCGGCGCAATCAGCCCCAGCATTTT | CASSLVSGQRRNQPQHF
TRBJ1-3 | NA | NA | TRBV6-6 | TGTGCCAGCAGTCCTGGGACCTCTGGAAACACCATATATTTT | CASSPGTSGNTIYF
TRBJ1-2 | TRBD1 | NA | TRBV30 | TGTGCCTGGAGTGCTGGAACAGGGGGGAATTATGGCTACACCTTC | CAWSAGTGGNYGYTF
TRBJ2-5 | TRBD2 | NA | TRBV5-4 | TGTGCCAGCAGCTTCGCGGGAGGCCAAGAGACCCAGTACTTC | CASSFAGGQETQYF
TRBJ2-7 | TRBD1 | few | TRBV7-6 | TGTGCCAGCAGCTCCCCCAGGGGACAGGGCCACGAGCAGTACTTC | CASSSPRGQGHEQYF
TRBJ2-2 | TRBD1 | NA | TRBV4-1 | TGCGCCAGCAGCCAAGACAGGGGGCGGACCGGGGAGCTGTTTTTT | CASSQDRGRTGELFF
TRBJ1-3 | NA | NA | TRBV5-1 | TGCGCCAGCAGTAAAGCGGGCTCGGGAGGAAACACCATATATTTT | CASSKAGSGGNTIYF
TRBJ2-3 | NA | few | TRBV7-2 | TGTGCCAGCAGCTTGGCGGGGGCCAACACAGATACGCAGTATTTT | CASSLAGANTDTQYF
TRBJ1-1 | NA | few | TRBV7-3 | TGTGCCAGCAGCTCGGGTCGGGGAAACGCTGAAGCTTTCTTT | CASSSGRGNAEAFF
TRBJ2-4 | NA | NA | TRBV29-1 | TGCAGCGTTGGCGGAAGACAGAACGAAAACATTCAGTACTTC | CSVGGRQNENIQYF
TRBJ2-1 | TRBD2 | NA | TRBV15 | TGTGCCACCAGCCCCCTGATGACTAGCGGGAGAGGTGAGCAGTTCTTC | CATSPLMTSGRGEQFF
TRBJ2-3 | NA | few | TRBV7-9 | TGTGCCAGCAGCTTAGCGCAAAGTTCAGATACGCAGTATTTT | CASSLAQSSDTQYF
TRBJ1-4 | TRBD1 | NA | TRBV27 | TGTGCCAGCAGTTTCCGGGACAGGTTTGAAAAACTGTTTTTT | CASSFRDRFEKLFF
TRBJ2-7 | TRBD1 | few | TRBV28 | TGTGCCAGCAGCCTGACAGGGCTCCGGGCCTACGAGCAGTACTTC | CASSLTGLRAYEQYF
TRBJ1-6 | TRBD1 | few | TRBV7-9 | TGTGCCAGCAGCTCCGGGACAGGGGGATCACCCCTCCACTTT | CASSSGTGGSPLHF
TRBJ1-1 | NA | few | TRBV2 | TGTGCCAGCACCGTCGACAGGATGTCCCCCAATTTCGGGACTGAAGCTTTCTTT | CASTVDRMSPNFGTEAFF
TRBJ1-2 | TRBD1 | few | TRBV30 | TGTGCCTGGAGTGTAGAGACAGGGGGCGCGAACTATGGCTACACCTTC | CAWSVETGGANYGYTF
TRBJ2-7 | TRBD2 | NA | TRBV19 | TGTGCCAGTAGAGAAACGAGCGGGACCTACGAGCAGTACTTC | CASRETSGTYEQYF
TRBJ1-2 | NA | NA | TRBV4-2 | TGTGCCAGCAGCCAAGACAGGGGTGGAGATGGCTACACCTTC | CASSQDRGGDGYTF
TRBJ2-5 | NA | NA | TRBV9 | TGTGCCAGCAGCCAAAGTGGAGAGACCCAGTACTTC | CASSQSGETQYF
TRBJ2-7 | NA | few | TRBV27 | TGTGCCAGCAGTTTATTTGGGTCCGGGCAGCAGTACTTC | CASSLFGSGQQYF
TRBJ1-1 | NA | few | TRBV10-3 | TGTGCCATCAGAAGTAACAGGGCGAACACTGAAGCTTTCTTT | CAIRSNRANTEAFF
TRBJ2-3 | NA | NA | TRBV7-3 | TGTGCCAGCAGCTCGGCGACAGTCGATACGCAGTATTTT | CASSSATVDTQYF
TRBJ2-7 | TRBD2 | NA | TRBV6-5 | TGTGCCAGCAGCGCACAGCGGGGGCCCTACGAGCAGTACTTC | CASSAQRGPYEQYF
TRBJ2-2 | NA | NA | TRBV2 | TGTGCCAGCACTTTAACCGGGGAGCTGTTTTTT | CASTLTGELFF
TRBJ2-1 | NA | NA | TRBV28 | TGTGCCAGCAGTTTCCTTCCCGGGGGCAATGAGCAGTTCTTC | CASSFLPGGNEQFF
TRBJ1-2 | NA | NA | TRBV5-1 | TGCGCCAGCAGCTTTACAGGGAATACTAACTATGGCTACACCTTC | CASSFTGNTNYGYTF
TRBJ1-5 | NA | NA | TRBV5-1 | TGCGCCAGCAGCTTGGAAGGTGGTTATAGCAATCAGCCCCAGCATTTT | CASSLEGGYSNQPQHF
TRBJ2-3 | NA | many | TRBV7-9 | TGTGCCAGCAGCTCCACGGGGGCGGATACGCAGTATTTT | CASSSTGADTQYF
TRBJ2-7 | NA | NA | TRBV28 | TGTGCCAGCAGGCGGGCCCCCTACGAGCAGTACTTC | CASRRAPYEQYF
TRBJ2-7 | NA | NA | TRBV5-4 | TGTGCCAGCAGCTTGGAAGGAAGGGCCTACGAGCAGTACTTC | CASSLEGRAYEQYF
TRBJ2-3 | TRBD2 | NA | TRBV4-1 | TGCGCCAGCAGCCGCCCCTGGGGTCAACTAGCGGGGGGGCCAGGTACGCAGTATTTT | CASSRPWGQLAGGPGTQYF
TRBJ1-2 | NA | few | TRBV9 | TGTGCCAGCAGCGCCCTCCGAAGCCGTGGCTACACCTTC | CASSALRSRGYTF
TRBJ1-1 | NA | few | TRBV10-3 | TGTGCCATCAGTGAGTCGGGGGGCTTGGAAGCTTTCTTT | CAISESGGLEAFF
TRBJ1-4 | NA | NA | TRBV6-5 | TGTGCCAGCACCCGGGACACGAATGAAAAACTGTTTTTT | CASTRDTNEKLFF
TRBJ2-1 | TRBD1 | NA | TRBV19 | TGTGCCAGTAGTGTAACAGGGGTCAGCTCCTACAATGAGCAGTTCTTC | CASSVTGVSSYNEQFF
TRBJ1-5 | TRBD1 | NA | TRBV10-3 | TGTGCCAGCGCACAGGGGGCAGCGAGTCAGCCCCAGCATTTT | CASAQGAASQPQHF